The clone carrying this TCR beta chain was recorded a few times. V dropped 6 bases and J dropped 5 bases, with 20 bases sitting between them. CDR3 length equals 15 residues. From germline, CDR1 is KGHSH and CDR2 LQKENI. Regions amplified from RNA transcripts were the TCR beta CDR3 regions. The study used the HTBI primer set for a first-round RT-PCR of the TCR CDR3. TCRdb reprocessed the multiplex PCR reads with MiXCR, giving one entry per CDR3 protein. The sample lists 350,000 to 400,000 distinct CDR3 sequences; approximately 19% were seen once. This record belongs to a study of T cells in Graves' hyperthyroidism and ophthalmopathy.

The chain is built from TRBV18 and TRBJ2-7; D is perhaps TRBD2 (6 bases). This receptor was identified in a woman in her late teens or twenties with Graves' hyperthyroidism. Sequencing was done on a sample of blood. Here the CDR3 reads CASSPGTPMAHEQYF. For the CDR3, the DNA is TGTGCCAGCTCCCCCGGGACTCCAATGGCCCACGAGCAGTACTTC. Full variable domain (missing parts from reference TRBV18 and TRBJ2-7): NAGVMQNPRHLVRRRGQEARLRCSPMKGHSHVYWYRQLPEEGLKFMVYLQKENIIDESGMPKERFSAEFPKEGPSILRIQQVVRGDSAAYFCASSPGTPMAHEQYFGPGTRLTVT.